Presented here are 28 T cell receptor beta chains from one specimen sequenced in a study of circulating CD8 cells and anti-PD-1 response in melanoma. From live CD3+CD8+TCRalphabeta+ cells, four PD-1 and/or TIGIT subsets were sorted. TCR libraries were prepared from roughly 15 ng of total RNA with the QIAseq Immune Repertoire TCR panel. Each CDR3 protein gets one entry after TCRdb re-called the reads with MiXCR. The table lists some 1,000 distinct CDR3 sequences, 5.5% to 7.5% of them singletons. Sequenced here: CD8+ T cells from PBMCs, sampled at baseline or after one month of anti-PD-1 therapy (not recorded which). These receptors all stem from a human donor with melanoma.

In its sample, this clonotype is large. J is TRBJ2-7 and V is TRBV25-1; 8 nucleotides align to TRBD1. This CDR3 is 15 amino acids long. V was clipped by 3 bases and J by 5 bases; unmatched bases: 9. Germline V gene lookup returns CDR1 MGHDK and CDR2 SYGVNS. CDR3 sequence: CASSDRKDRDHEQYF. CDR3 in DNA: TGTGCCAGCAGTGACCGTAAGGACAGGGATCACGAGCAGTACTTC.

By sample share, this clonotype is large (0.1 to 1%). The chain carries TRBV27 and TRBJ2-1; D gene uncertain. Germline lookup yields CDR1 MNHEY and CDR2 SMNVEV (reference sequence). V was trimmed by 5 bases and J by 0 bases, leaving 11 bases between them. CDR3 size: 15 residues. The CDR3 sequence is CASSEQIYSYNEQFF. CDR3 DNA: TGTGCCAGCAGTGAACAGATTTACTCCTACAATGAGCAGTTCTTC.

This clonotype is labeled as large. CDR3 nucleotide sequence: TGTGCCAGCAGTTTAGGGGGTATCACTGAAGCTTTCTTT. It is translated as CASSLGGITEAFF. The rearrangement uses TRBV27 and TRBJ1-1; perhaps TRBD1 as D (5 bases). This CDR3 has 13 amino acids. Trimming took off 2 bases at V and 4 bases at J, with 8 bases between the two ends. Germline-derived CDR1 and CDR2 are MNHEY and SMNVEV (reference sequence).

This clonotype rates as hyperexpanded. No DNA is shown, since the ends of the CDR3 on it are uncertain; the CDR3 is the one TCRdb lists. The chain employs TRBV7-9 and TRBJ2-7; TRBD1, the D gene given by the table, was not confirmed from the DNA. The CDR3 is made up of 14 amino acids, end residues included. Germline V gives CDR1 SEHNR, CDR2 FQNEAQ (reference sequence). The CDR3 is CASSFGAGAYEQYF.

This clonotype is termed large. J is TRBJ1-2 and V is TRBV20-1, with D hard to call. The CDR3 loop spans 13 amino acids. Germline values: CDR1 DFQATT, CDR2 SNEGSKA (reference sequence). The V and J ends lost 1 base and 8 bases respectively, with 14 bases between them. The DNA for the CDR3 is TGCAGTGCTAGAGGAGAAAGGGAAGGAGGCTACACCTTC. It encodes CSARGEREGGYTF.

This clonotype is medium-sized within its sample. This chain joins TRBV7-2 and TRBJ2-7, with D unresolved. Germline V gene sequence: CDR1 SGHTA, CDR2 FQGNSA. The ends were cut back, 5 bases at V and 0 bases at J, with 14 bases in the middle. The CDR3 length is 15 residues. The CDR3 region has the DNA TGTGCCAGCAGCCCAAGCCAGTGGTTCTCCTACGAGCAGTACTTC. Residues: CASSPSQWFSYEQYF.

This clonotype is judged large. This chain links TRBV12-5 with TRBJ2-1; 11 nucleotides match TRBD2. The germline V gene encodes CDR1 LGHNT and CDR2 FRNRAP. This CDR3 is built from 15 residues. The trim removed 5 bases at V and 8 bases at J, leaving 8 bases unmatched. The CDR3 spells CASGLTSGVEDEQFF. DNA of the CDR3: TGTGCTAGTGGTCTGACTAGCGGGGTGGAAGATGAGCAGTTCTTC.

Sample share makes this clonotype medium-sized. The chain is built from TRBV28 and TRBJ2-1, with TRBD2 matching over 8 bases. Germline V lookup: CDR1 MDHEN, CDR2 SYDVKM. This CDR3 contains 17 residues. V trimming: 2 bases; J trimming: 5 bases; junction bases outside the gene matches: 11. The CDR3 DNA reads TGTGCCAGCAGTTTAGCCCTGGATAGCGGGACCCACAATGAGCAGTTCTTC. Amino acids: CASSLALDSGTHNEQFF.

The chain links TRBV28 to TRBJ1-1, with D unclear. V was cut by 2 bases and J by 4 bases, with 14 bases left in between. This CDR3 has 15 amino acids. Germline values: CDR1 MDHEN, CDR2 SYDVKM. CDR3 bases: TGTGCCAGCAGTTTAGGTCGACTTTCTGGCACTGAAGCTTTCTTT. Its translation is CASSLGRLSGTEAFF. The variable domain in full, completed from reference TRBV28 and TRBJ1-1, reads DVKVTQSSRYLVKRTGEKVFLECVQDMDHENMFWYRQDPGLGLRLIYFSYDVKMKEKGDIPEGYSVSREKKERFSLILESASTNQTSMYLCASSLGRLSGTEAFFGQGTRLTVV.

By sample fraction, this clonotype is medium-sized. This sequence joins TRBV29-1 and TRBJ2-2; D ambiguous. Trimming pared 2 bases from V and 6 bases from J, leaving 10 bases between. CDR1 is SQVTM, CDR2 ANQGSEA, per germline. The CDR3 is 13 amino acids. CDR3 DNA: TGCAGCGTTGAATCGTGGGGTTCCGGGGAGCTGTTTTTT. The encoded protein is CSVESWGSGELFF.

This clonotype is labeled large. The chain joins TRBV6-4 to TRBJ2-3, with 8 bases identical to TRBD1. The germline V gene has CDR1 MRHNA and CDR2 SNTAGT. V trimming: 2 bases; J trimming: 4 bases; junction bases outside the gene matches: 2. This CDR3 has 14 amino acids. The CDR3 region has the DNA TGTGCCAGCAGTGACGGACAGGGCGCAGATACGCAGTATTTT. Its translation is CASSDGQGADTQYF.

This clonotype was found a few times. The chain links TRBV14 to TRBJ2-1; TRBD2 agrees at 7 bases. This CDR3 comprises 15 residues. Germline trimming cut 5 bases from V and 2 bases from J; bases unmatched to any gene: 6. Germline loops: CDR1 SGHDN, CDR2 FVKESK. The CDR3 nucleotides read TGTGCCAGCAGCATCAAAGCGGGACCCTACAATGAGCAGTTCTTC. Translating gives CASSIKAGPYNEQFF. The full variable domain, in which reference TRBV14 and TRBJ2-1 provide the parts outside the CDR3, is EAGVTQFPSHSVIEKGQTVTLRCDPISGHDNLYWYRRVMGKEIKFLLHFVKESKQDESGMPNNRFLAERTGGTYSTLKVQPAELEDSGVYFCASSIKAGPYNEQFFGPGTRLTVL.

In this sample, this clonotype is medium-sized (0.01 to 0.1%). The CDR3 coding sequence is TGCAGCGTTGAAGAGAGAGCCGGGGAGCTGTTTTTT. Translated: CSVEERAGELFF. The chain is built from TRBV29-1 and TRBJ2-2; D gene uncertain. CDR3 length equals 12 residues. CDR1 is SQVTM and CDR2 is ANQGSEA in the germline V gene. Trimming cost V 0 bases and J 6 bases, with 5 bases left between them.

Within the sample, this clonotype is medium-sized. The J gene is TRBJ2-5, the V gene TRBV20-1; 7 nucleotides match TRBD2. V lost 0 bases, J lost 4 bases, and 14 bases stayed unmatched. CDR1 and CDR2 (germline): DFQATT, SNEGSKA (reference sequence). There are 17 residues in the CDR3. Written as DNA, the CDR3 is TGCAGTGCTAGAGATAAAAGGGCTAGCGGTCCTTTAGAGACCCAGTACTTC. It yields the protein CSARDKRASGPLETQYF.

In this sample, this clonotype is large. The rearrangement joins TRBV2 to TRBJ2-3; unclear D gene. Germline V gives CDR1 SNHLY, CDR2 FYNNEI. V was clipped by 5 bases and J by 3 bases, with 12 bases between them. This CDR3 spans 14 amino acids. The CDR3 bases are TGTGCCAGCAGTTCTGGAAAGGGTACAGATACGCAGTATTTT. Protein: CASSSGKGTDTQYF.

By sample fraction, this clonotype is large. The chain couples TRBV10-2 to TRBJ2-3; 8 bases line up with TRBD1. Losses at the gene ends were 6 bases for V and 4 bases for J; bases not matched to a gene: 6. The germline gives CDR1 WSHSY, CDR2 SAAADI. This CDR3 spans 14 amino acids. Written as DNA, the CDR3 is TGCGCCAGCAGCCAGGGGGCGAAGGCAGATACGCAGTATTTT. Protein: CASSQGAKADTQYF.

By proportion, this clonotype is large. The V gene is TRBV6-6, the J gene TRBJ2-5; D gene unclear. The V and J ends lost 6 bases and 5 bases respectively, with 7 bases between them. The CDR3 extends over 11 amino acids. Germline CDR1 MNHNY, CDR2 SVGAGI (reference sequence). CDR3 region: CASSLGETQYF. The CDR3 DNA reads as TGTGCCAGCAGCCTCGGGGAGACCCAGTACTTC.

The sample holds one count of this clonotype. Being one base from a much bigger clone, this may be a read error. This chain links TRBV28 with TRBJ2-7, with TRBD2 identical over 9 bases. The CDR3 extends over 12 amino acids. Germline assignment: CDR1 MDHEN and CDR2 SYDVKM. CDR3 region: CGSSGTSFEQYF. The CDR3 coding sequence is TGTGGCAGCAGTGGGACTAGCTTCGAGCAGTACTTC.

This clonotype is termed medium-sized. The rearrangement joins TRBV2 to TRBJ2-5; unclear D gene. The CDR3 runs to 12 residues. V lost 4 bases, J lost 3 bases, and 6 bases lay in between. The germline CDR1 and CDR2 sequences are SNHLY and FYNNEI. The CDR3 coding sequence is TGTGCCAGCAGTGTCGCGGAAGAGACCCAGTACTTC. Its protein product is CASSVAEETQYF.

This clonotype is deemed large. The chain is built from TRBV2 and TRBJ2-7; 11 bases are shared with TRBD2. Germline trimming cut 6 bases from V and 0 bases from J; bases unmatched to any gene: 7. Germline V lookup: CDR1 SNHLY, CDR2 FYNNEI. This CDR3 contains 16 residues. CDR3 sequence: CASSLGLAEGSYEQYF. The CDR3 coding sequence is TGTGCCAGCAGCTTGGGACTAGCGGAGGGCTCCTACGAGCAGTACTTC.

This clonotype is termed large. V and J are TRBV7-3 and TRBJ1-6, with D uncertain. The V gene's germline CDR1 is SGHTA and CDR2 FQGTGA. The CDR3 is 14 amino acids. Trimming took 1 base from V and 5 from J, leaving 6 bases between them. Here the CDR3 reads CASSLSPNNSPLHF. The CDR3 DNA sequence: TGTGCCAGCAGCTTAAGCCCTAATAATTCACCCCTCCACTTT. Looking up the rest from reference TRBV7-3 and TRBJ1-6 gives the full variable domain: GAGVSQTPSNKVTEKGKYVELRCDPISGHTALYWYRQSLGQGPEFLIYFQGTGAADDSGLPNDRFFAVRPEGSVSTLKIQRTERGDSAVYLCASSLSPNNSPLHFGNGTRLTVT.

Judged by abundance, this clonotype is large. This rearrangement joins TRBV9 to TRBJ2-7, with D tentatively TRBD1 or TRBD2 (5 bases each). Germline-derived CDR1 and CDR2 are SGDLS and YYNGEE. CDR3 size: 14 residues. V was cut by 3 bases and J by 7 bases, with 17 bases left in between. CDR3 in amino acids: CASSAGTPRDEQYF. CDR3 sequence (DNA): TGTGCCAGCAGCGCCGGGACCCCAAGGGATGAGCAGTACTTC.

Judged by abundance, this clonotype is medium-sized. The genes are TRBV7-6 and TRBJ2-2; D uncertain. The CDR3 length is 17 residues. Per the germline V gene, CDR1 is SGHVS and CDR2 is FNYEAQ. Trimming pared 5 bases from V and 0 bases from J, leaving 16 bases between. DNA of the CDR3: TGTGCCAGCAGCCCCGTGGGTCTAAGCGCGAACACCGGGGAGCTGTTTTTT. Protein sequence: CASSPVGLSANTGELFF.

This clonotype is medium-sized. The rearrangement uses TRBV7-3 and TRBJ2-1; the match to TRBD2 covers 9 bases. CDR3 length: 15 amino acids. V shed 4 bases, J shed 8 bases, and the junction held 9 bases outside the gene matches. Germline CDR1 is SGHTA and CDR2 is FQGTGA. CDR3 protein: CASSSRLAATDEQFF. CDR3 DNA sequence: TGTGCCAGCAGCTCCCGACTAGCGGCCACGGATGAGCAGTTCTTC. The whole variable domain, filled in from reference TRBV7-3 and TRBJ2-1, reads GAGVSQTPSNKVTEKGKYVELRCDPISGHTALYWYRQSLGQGPEFLIYFQGTGAADDSGLPNDRFFAVRPEGSVSTLKIQRTERGDSAVYLCASSSRLAATDEQFFGPGTRLTVL.

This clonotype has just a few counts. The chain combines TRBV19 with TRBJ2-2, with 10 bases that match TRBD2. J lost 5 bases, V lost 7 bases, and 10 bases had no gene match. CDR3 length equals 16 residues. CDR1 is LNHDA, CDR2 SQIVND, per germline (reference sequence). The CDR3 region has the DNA TGTGCCAGTACCCCGGAGAGCGGGAGGGCAACCGGGGAGCTGTTTTTT. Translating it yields CASTPESGRATGELFF.

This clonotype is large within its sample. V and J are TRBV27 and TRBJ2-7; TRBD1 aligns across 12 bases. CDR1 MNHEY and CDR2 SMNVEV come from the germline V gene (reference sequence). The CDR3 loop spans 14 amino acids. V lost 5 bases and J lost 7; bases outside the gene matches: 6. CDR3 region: CASSPGQGAREQYF. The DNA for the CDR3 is TGTGCCAGCAGTCCGGGACAGGGGGCCAGGGAGCAGTACTTC.

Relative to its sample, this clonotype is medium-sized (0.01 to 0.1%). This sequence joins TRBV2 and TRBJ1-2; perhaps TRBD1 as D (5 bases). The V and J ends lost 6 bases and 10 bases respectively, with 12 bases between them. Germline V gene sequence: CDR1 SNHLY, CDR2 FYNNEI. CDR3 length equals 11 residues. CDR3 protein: CASSGRGNYTF. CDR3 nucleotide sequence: TGTGCCAGCAGCGGGAGGGGAAACTACACCTTC. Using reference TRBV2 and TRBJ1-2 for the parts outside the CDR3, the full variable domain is EPEVTQTPSHQVTQMGQEVILRCVPISNHLYFYWYRQILGQKVEFLVSFYNNEISEKSEIFDDQFSVERPDGSNFTLKIRSTKLEDSAMYFCASSGRGNYTFGSGTRLTVV.

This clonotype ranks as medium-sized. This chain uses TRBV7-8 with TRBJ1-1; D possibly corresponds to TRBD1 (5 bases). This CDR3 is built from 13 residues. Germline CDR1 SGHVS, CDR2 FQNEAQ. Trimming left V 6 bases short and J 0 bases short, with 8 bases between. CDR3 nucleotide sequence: TGTGCCAGCAGGACAGACCTGAACACTGAAGCTTTCTTT. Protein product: CASRTDLNTEAFF.